Below, 10 T cell receptor beta chains from the same sample are listed, as sequenced in a study of OX40 agonist ivuxolimab in advanced cancers. TCRdb's copy holds only in-frame clones and misses some; the assay was immunoSEQ multiplex PCR. Among fewer than 15,000 clones listed, about 85% were seen once. The source was CD4+ or CD8+ T cells sorted from blood, collected in a trial of the OX40 agonist ivuxolimab. These receptors all stem from an adult with an advanced solid tumor such as melanoma, head and neck, liver or kidney cancer.

The chain uses TRBV27 and TRBJ2-1, with a weak D call TRBD2 (6 bases). The germline V and J ends were trimmed by 7 bases and 4 bases, with 17 bases remaining between them. Germline V CDR1 and CDR2: MNHEY, SMNVEV (reference sequence). The CDR3 is 15 amino acids. CDR3 DNA: TGTGCCAGCACTCCGGGGGTAGCGGCATACAATGAGCAGTTCTTC. Translated: CASTPGVAAYNEQFF.

The chain is built from TRBV5-4 and TRBJ1-2; 7 nucleotides match TRBD1. The trim removed 4 bases at V and 3 bases at J, leaving 12 bases unmatched. This CDR3 comprises 16 residues. Germline V CDR1 and CDR2: SGHNT, YYREEE (reference sequence). DNA of the CDR3: TGTGCCAGCAGCCAAGACCGTAGGGACAGAGACTATGGCTACACCTTC. Residues: CASSQDRRDRDYGYTF.

J is TRBJ1-2 and V is TRBV5-8; D is perhaps TRBD1 (5 bases). The CDR3 totals 14 residues. Trimming left V 0 bases short and J 2 bases short, with 8 bases between. The germline V gene has CDR1 SGHTS and CDR2 YDEGEE. CDR3 sequence (DNA): TGTGCCAGCAGCTTGGAAGGGGAGAACTATGGCTACACCTTC. Its translation: CASSLEGENYGYTF. Full variable domain (missing parts from reference TRBV5-8 and TRBJ1-2): EAGVTQSPTHLIKTRGQQATLRCSPISGHTSVYWYQQALGLGLQFLLWYDEGEERNRGNFPPRFSGRQFPNYSSELNVNALELEDSALYLCASSLEGENYGYTFGSGTRLTVV.

The chain couples TRBV9 to TRBJ1-1; TRBD1 matches 7 bases. The germline gives CDR1 SGDLS, CDR2 YYNGEE. The ends lost 3 bases at V and 7 bases at J; junction bases unmatched: 6. This CDR3 region has 13 residues. The CDR3 DNA reads as TGTGCCAGCAGCGACAGGGACAGAGGTGAAGCTTTCTTT. Protein product: CASSDRDRGEAFF.

The chain is built from TRBV11-3 and TRBJ1-1, with TRBD1 as a possible D gene (5 bases). This CDR3 spans 14 amino acids. With 2 bases removed from V and 4 bases from J, the gap between germline ends came to 11 bases. Looked up from germline, CDR1 is SGHNT and CDR2 is YENEEA. CDR3: CASSLRGSGTEAFF. The CDR3 DNA reads TGTGCCAGCAGCTTACGGGGGTCGGGCACTGAAGCTTTCTTT.

This chain links TRBV29-1 with TRBJ1-1; 7 bases agree with TRBD1. In germline, CDR1 is SQVTM, CDR2 ANQGSEA. V lost 5 bases to trimming and J lost 3 bases; unmatched junction nucleotides: 9. The CDR3 is 14 residues long. The CDR3 nucleotides read TGCAGCGTTACCCGACAGGGTTCAGACACTGAAGCTTTCTTT. This encodes CSVTRQGSDTEAFF.

V usage is TRBV27 and J usage is TRBJ1-6; 8 bases map to TRBD1. This CDR3 has 14 residues. J was trimmed by 8 bases and V by 3 bases; bases with no gene match: 3. Germline V gene data show CDR1 as MNHEY and CDR2 as SMNVEV (reference sequence). Here the CDR3 DNA reads TGTGCCAGCAGTTTCACAGGGGGAGATTCACCCCTCCACTTT. Translation: CASSFTGGDSPLHF.

The rearrangement links TRBV27 to TRBJ2-2, with 10 bases aligning to TRBD2. The CDR3 sequence is 16 residues long. V lost 3 bases to trimming and J lost 4 bases; unmatched junction nucleotides: 5. The germline V gene encodes CDR1 MNHEY and CDR2 SMNVEV (reference sequence). CDR3 protein: CASSLAGTSATGELFF. CDR3 coding DNA: TGTGCCAGCAGTTTGGCCGGGACTAGCGCCACCGGGGAGCTGTTTTTT.

The rearrangement joins TRBV5-3 to TRBJ2-7; TRBD2 agrees at 8 bases. TRBV5-3 is annotated as an ORF whose role is uncertain. Unmatched junction bases numbered 20, after V lost 0 bases and J lost 0 bases. The CDR3 contains 21 residues. The CDR3: CARSLGQLGAGGLFRSYEQYF. The CDR3, as DNA: TGTGCCAGAAGCTTGGGCCAATTGGGGGCGGGAGGCCTATTTCGCTCCTACGAGCAGTACTTC.

The rearrangement links TRBV12-5 to TRBJ1-2, with 7 bases aligning to TRBD1. CDR1 and CDR2 from the germline V gene are LGHNT and FRNRAP. CDR3 length equals 12 residues. Trimming at V came to 5 bases and at J to 5 bases, leaving 2 bases not matched to a gene. The CDR3: CASGPGGYGYTF. Here the CDR3 DNA reads TGTGCTAGTGGTCCAGGGGGGTATGGCTACACCTTC.